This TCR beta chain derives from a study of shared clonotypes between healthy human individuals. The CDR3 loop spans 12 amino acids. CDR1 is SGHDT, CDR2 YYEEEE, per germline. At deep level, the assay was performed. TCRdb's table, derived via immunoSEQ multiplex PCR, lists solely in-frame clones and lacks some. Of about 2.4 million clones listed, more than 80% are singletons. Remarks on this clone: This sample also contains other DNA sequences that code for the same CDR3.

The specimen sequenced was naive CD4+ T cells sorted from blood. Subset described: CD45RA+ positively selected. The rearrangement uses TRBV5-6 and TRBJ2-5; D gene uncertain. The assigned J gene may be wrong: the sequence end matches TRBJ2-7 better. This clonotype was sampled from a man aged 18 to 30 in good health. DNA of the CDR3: TGTGCCAGCAGCTTGTCCGGCTACGAGCAGTACTTC. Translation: CASSLSGYEQYF.